Shown below are 27 T cell receptor beta chains from a single sample sequenced in a study of early T cells in non-severe SARS-CoV-2 infection. One entry per CDR3 protein, called by TCRdb with MiXCR from the 5' RACE reads. The sample contains 70,000 to 75,000 distinct CDR3 sequences, 10% to 15% of which appear only once. Input material: whole blood. Source of these receptors: an adult who was a healthcare worker with PCR-confirmed SARS-CoV-2 infection or an uninfected control (not recorded which).

This clonotype was seen a few times. The CDR3 DNA sequence: TGTGCCAGTAGTATAGATCCCAGCGGCGAGCAGTTCTTC. Amino acids: CASSIDPSGEQFF. This chain connects TRBV19 to TRBJ2-1; tentative D call: TRBD2 (5 bases). The CDR3 covers 13 residues. V shed 0 bases and J shed 10 bases, with 10 bases lying between them. Germline CDR1 and CDR2: LNHDA and SQIVND (reference sequence).

This clonotype came up many times. The chain couples TRBV20-1 to TRBJ2-7; no firm D call. Trimming shortened V by 1 base and J by 4 bases, and 8 bases separated the two germline ends. CDR3 length: 12 amino acids. CDR1 is DFQATT, CDR2 SNEGSKA, per germline (reference sequence). The CDR3 bases are TGCAGTGCTAGAGGCACTGGATACGAGCAGTACTTC. As protein: CSARGTGYEQYF.

V is TRBV5-6 and J is TRBJ2-1; TRBD2 matches 7 bases. The CDR3 loop spans 13 amino acids. Germline V gives CDR1 SGHDT, CDR2 YYEEEE. V shed 2 bases, J shed 10 bases, and the junction held 6 bases outside the gene matches. The CDR3 spells CASSFRGSAEQFF. The CDR3 DNA reads TGTGCCAGCAGCTTTCGCGGGAGCGCAGAGCAGTTCTTC.

A few counts support this clonotype. The chain joins TRBV6-1 to TRBJ1-4; 11 bases map to TRBD1. Germline loops: CDR1 MNHNS, CDR2 SASEGT. The CDR3 is 16 residues long. V dropped 6 bases and J dropped 0; count of bases not matched to a gene: 3. The CDR3, as DNA: TGTGCCAGCAGGGACAGGGGGCGCGCAACTAATGAAAAACTGTTTTTT. This translates into CASRDRGRATNEKLFF.

This clonotype appeared a few times. The rearrangement uses TRBV24-1 and TRBJ2-7; 8 bases match TRBD2. CDR1 is KGHDR, CDR2 SFDVKD, per germline. V was pared by 9 bases and J by 2 bases, with 5 bases of the junction left unmatched. CDR3 length: 13 amino acids. The DNA for the CDR3 is TGTGCCACCGGTCAAGCGGGAGCCTACGAGCAGTACTTC. It codes for CATGQAGAYEQYF.

This clonotype was observed a few times. The V gene is TRBV7-9, the J gene TRBJ2-1; 9 nucleotides match TRBD2. V gave up 5 bases and J gave up 4 bases; unmatched junction bases: 9. The CDR3 covers 16 residues. The germline V gene has CDR1 SEHNR and CDR2 FQNEAQ (reference sequence). CDR3 nucleotides: TGTGCCAGCAGCCCCTGGGGAACTAGCGGGTACAATGAGCAGTTCTTC. It codes for CASSPWGTSGYNEQFF.

This clonotype was counted ten times or more. V and J are TRBV19 and TRBJ2-3, with 9 nucleotides matching TRBD2. V was pared by 3 bases and J by 3 bases, with 7 bases of the junction left unmatched. This CDR3 contains 16 residues. Germline assignment: CDR1 LNHDA and CDR2 SQIVND (reference sequence). The chain's CDR3 is CASSIRGRAGTDTQYF. CDR3 sequence (DNA): TGTGCCAGTAGTATCCGCGGGAGGGCCGGAACAGATACGCAGTATTTT.

This clonotype was counted a few times. CDR3 residues: CASSYNDYEQYF. CDR3 DNA: TGTGCCAGCAGTTACAACGACTACGAGCAGTACTTC. J is TRBJ2-7 and V is TRBV6-6; D remains ambiguous. V shed 2 bases and J shed 3 bases, with 5 bases lying between them. Germline V lookup: CDR1 MNHNY, CDR2 SVGAGI (reference sequence). The CDR3 is made up of 12 amino acids.

This clonotype came up many times. The J gene is TRBJ2-7, the V gene TRBV7-2; D unclear. The length of the CDR3 is 13 residues. CDR1 is SGHTA, CDR2 FQGNSA, per germline. With 0 bases removed from V and 5 bases from J, the gap between germline ends came to 8 bases. The chain's CDR3 is CASSLAPGDEQYF. The CDR3 DNA sequence: TGTGCCAGCAGCTTAGCCCCGGGCGACGAGCAGTACTTC.

Within the sample, this clonotype is medium-sized. The chain combines TRBV27 with TRBJ2-7; TRBD1 might be the D (6 bases). The germline V and J ends were trimmed by 6 bases and 4 bases, with 10 bases remaining between them. The CDR3 contains 12 residues. CDR1 is MNHEY, CDR2 SMNVEV, per germline (reference sequence). CDR3 bases: TGTGCCAGCAGGGCAGGGGCTTACGAGCAGTACTTC. It specifies CASRAGAYEQYF.

The sample holds many counts of this clonotype. As DNA, the CDR3 is TGTGCCAGCAGCTTGTCCTTGGCAGGGAACACTGAAGCTTTCTTT. This encodes CASSLSLAGNTEAFF. V is TRBV5-4 and J is TRBJ1-1; D unclear. The CDR3 is made up of 15 amino acids. V lost 1 base, J lost 1 base, and 11 bases lay in between. CDR1 and CDR2 from the germline V gene are SGHNT and YYREEE (reference sequence).

This clonotype was seen a handful of times. The chain is built from TRBV9 and TRBJ1-6, with 9 bases lining up with TRBD1. CDR3 length equals 13 residues. In germline, CDR1 is SGDLS, CDR2 YYNGEE. Trimming removed 5 bases from V and 7 bases from J; junction bases left unmatched: 1. The CDR3 region has the DNA TGTGCCAGCAGGACAGGGGGAAATTCACCCCTCCACTTT. Translated: CASRTGGNSPLHF.

J is TRBJ2-3 and V is TRBV28; D unclear. The CDR3 has 13 residues. Germline V gene data show CDR1 as MDHEN and CDR2 as SYDVKM. Trimming shortened V by 4 bases and J by 0 bases, and 5 bases separated the two germline ends. The CDR3 DNA is TGTGCCAGCAGTTCGGACAGCACAGATACGCAGTATTTT. Protein product: CASSSDSTDTQYF.

The chain joins TRBV28 to TRBJ2-3; D is possibly TRBD2 (5 bases). Germline V CDR1 and CDR2: MDHEN, SYDVKM. The germline V and J ends were trimmed by 6 bases and 5 bases, with 9 bases remaining between them. This CDR3 is built from 12 residues. This chain's CDR3 is CASRGEGDTQYF. DNA for the CDR3: TGTGCCAGCAGGGGCGAGGGAGATACGCAGTATTTT.

The chain combines TRBV21-1 with TRBJ1-5. TRBV21-1 is a pseudogene segment. The CDR3 length is 13 residues. CDR3 region: CAPRAGRNQPQHF. DNA for the CDR3: TGTGCCCCTCGGGCGGGCCGCAATCAGCCCCAGCATTTT.

This clonotype was picked up many times. The V and J genes are TRBV3-1 and TRBJ2-7; 11 bases match TRBD2. Germline lookup yields CDR1 LGHDT and CDR2 YNNKEL (reference sequence). V was pared by 1 base and J by 4 bases, with 21 bases of the junction left unmatched. The CDR3 loop spans 21 amino acids. The CDR3 region is CASSQAALPPGLAAKRYEQYF. DNA of the CDR3: TGTGCCAGCAGCCAAGCGGCCCTGCCACCGGGACTAGCGGCGAAGAGGTACGAGCAGTACTTC.

This clonotype was counted at least ten times. The CDR3 nucleotides are TGCGCCAGCAGTTTCCCCAGGGAAAACACCGGGGAGCTGTTTTTT. Its protein is CASSFPRENTGELFF. The J gene is TRBJ2-2, the V gene TRBV5-1, with a tentative D call TRBD1 (5 bases). The ends were cut back, 5 bases at V and 2 bases at J, with 13 bases in the middle. CDR1 and CDR2 from the germline V gene are SGHRS and YFSETQ. CDR3 length equals 15 residues.

This sequence joins TRBV30 and TRBJ1-1; TRBD1 aligns across 11 bases. V shed 2 bases, J shed 4 bases, and the junction held 9 bases outside the gene matches. The CDR3 consists of 16 residues. Germline V lookup: CDR1 GTSNPN, CDR2 SVGIG (reference sequence). As DNA, the CDR3 is TGTGCCTGGAGTCCGTACAAGGACAGGGGGCTCACTGAAGCTTTCTTT. It translates to CAWSPYKDRGLTEAFF.

There are many counts of this clonotype. The chain couples TRBV20-1 to TRBJ1-1; no firm D call. The CDR3 has 14 amino acids. V was cut by 4 bases and J by 0 bases, with 12 bases left in between. Germline-derived CDR1 and CDR2 are DFQATT and SNEGSKA (reference sequence). The CDR3 region is CSAKGQSVNTEAFF. CDR3 nucleotide sequence: TGCAGTGCTAAGGGCCAATCGGTGAACACTGAAGCTTTCTTT.

The V call is TRBV28, the J call TRBJ2-1; TRBD2 is a possible D gene (5 bases). The CDR3 runs to 12 residues. CDR1 is MDHEN, CDR2 SYDVKM, per germline. Between the trimmed V and J ends, which lost 7 bases and 4 bases, there was a span of 8 bases. The CDR3 bases are TGTGCCAGCAAAACGGGGTACAATGAGCAGTTCTTC. It translates to CASKTGYNEQFF.

The chain combines TRBV2 with TRBJ2-7; D is possibly TRBD1 (6 bases). This CDR3 is 14 amino acids long. V lost 10 bases to trimming and J lost 7 bases, with 23 bases between them. CDR1 and CDR2 from the germline V gene are SNHLY and FYNNEI. CDR3 region: CATYLGQHTKEQYF. CDR3 sequence (DNA): TGTGCCACCTATCTAGGACAGCACACTAAGGAGCAGTACTTC.

This clonotype was seen a few times. The rearrangement links TRBV28 to TRBJ1-5; TRBD1 matches at 10 bases. From germline, CDR1 is MDHEN and CDR2 SYDVKM. The CDR3 loop spans 15 amino acids. V dropped 6 bases and J dropped 0; count of bases not matched to a gene: 2. The CDR3 DNA reads as TGTGCCAGCAGGGGACAGGGGAATAGCAATCAGCCCCAGCATTTT. Protein product: CASRGQGNSNQPQHF.

The rearrangement links TRBV12-3 or TRBV12-4 to TRBJ2-1; D uncertain. The CDR3 runs to 13 residues. V lost 6 bases and J 7 bases, leaving 13 bases between the germline ends. In DNA, the CDR3 is TGTGCCAGCAGCCCCAGCAGCATTAATGAGCAGTTCTTC. Translation gives CASSPSSINEQFF.

The sample holds many counts of this clonotype. The chain links TRBV14 to TRBJ2-2; D remains unclear. Germline V gives CDR1 SGHDN, CDR2 FVKESK. The V gene lost 5 bases and the J gene lost 4 bases, with 14 bases spanning the gap. The CDR3 totals 15 residues. The CDR3 is CASSYNSDGTGELFF. CDR3 coding DNA: TGTGCCAGCAGCTATAATTCGGACGGCACCGGGGAGCTGTTTTTT.

In this sample, this clonotype turned up a few times. The chain links TRBV3-1 to TRBJ2-7, with D perhaps matching TRBD1 (7 bases). The CDR3 has 17 residues. Trimming took off 1 base at V and 5 bases at J, with 21 bases between the two ends. Germline CDR1 and CDR2: LGHDT and YNNKEL (reference sequence). The CDR3 DNA reads as TGTGCCAGCAGCCAAGTGAACAGGGGAGGCCTCAGGGACGAGCAGTACTTC. This gives the protein CASSQVNRGGLRDEQYF.

This clonotype was detected many times. The chain combines TRBV30 with TRBJ1-5, with D uncertain. V was trimmed by 0 bases and J by 4 bases, leaving 7 bases between them. The CDR3 has 13 amino acids. Per the germline V gene, CDR1 is GTSNPN and CDR2 is SVGIG (reference sequence). The CDR3 here is CAWSVRGNQPQHF. The CDR3 nucleotides read TGTGCCTGGAGTGTACGGGGTAATCAGCCCCAGCATTTT.

In its sample, this clonotype was seen many times. The rearrangement joins TRBV20-1 to TRBJ1-5; no clear D. The CDR3 spans 12 residues. Germline lookup yields CDR1 DFQATT and CDR2 SNEGSKA (reference sequence). Trimming shortened V by 5 bases and J by 2 bases, and 7 bases separated the two germline ends. The CDR3 sequence: CSAADGNQPQHF. DNA for the CDR3: TGCAGTGCTGCTGACGGCAATCAGCCCCAGCATTTT.